The entry below describes one T cell receptor beta chain. What it binds is unknown. TCRdb fed the reads into MiXCR, producing one record per CDR3 protein. The repertoire consists of some 180,000 distinct CDR3 sequences, with roughly a sixth occurring once and the leading ten covering approximately 26%. The data were taken from a study of T cell repertoires in cytomegalovirus infection. About the research overall: Matching HLA type and CMV infection were both indicated by public TCR beta signatures.

Findings of the study overall: Carriers of CMV plus the relevant HLA were identified by cumulative public TCR beta family frequency. Across the ex vivo response, the dominant clonotypes were HLA-C-restricted CMV-specific TCR beta clonotypes.

Germline CDR1 is SGHTA and CDR2 is FQGNSA. V lost 1 base and J lost 3, with 16 bases in between. CDR3 length equals 16 residues. This TCR was sampled from a human donor in good health (CMV status not recorded). Some clones in this sample may be carry-over from other donors' samples. Sequenced input: CD8+ T cells from PBMCs. The V gene is TRBV7-2, the J gene TRBJ2-7, with a possible D match to TRBD2 (7 bases). The CDR3 region is CASSLGLGGGLYEQYF. CDR3 DNA sequence: TGTGCCAGCAGCTTAGGGCTTGGCGGGGGCCTCTACGAGCAGTACTTC. Supplemented by reference TRBV7-2 and TRBJ2-7, the full variable domain reads GAGVSQSPSNKVTEKGKDVELRCDPISGHTALYWYRQSLGQGLEFLIYFQGNSAPDKSGLPSDRFSAERTGGSVSTLTIQRTQQEDSAVYLCASSLGLGGGLYEQYFGPGTRLTVT.